Given below is one T cell receptor (beta chain) in context. What it binds is unknown. Method: immunoSEQ multiplex PCR; TCRdb's copy keeps in-frame clones and lacks some. The table includes more than 110,000 clones, less than 95% detected once. The entry originates in a study of T cell responses to AZD1222 COVID-19 vaccine. This CDR3 comprises 13 residues. Germline-derived CDR1 and CDR2 are ENHRY and SYGVKD. Trimming removed 6 bases from V and 6 bases from J, with 13 bases in between. Overall study findings and caveats: Spike-specific TCR breadth rose after two AZD1222 doses, and depth rose as well. Only a handful of AZD1222 recipients tested seropositive at baseline. Repertoire sampling happened only post peak T cell response.

The sequence was obtained from an adult in good health. The V and J genes are TRBV10-3 and TRBJ2-3; no firm D call. The sample was peripheral blood, taken on day 0 of AZD1222 vaccination. CDR3 sequence (DNA): TGTGCCATCAGAGAAGACCCCGGGGATACGCAGTATTTT. Translating it yields CAIREDPGDTQYF.